Below are 14 T cell receptor beta chains sequenced from a single sample in a study of lung T cells in sarcoidosis with Löfgren's syndrome (dated 2017 in TCRdb). Reads for this sample came from an Illumina MiSeq. TCRdb handled the public reads itself, with Q25 trimming in fastp and clone calling in MiXCR, and kept productive beta chains. One record per CDR3 amino acid sequence lists the most common genes and DNA. The sample includes fewer than 80,000 distinct CDR3 sequences, with approximately 22% observed a single time. Of the sample, approximately 2.4% is held by the ten largest clones. Sequencing was carried out using CD4+ T cells from PBMCs. The receptors were gathered from a human donor with sarcoidosis (Löfgren's syndrome or another form), or a control subject (not recorded which).

This clonotype has a single count. This may stem from a read error, because a much larger clone lies one nucleotide away. The rearrangement links TRBV20-1 to TRBJ2-7; TRBD1 aligns across 7 bases. This CDR3 comprises 15 residues. V lost 0 bases to trimming and J lost 0 bases; unmatched junction nucleotides: 5. Germline V gene lookup returns CDR1 DFQATT and CDR2 SNEGSKA (reference sequence). The CDR3 reads CSARDQDRSSYEQYF. DNA of the CDR3: TGCAGTGCTAGAGATCAGGACAGGTCCTCCTACGAGCAGTACTTC.

Many counts were recorded for this clonotype. V usage is TRBV6-1 and J usage is TRBJ1-5, with D possibly TRBD1 on 6 matching bases. The CDR3 extends over 13 amino acids. The V end lost 7 bases, the J end lost 1 base, and 8 bases lay between the germline ends. Germline V gene lookup returns CDR1 MNHNS and CDR2 SASEGT. The CDR3 sequence is CASTQGSNQPQHF. DNA of the CDR3: TGTGCCAGCACCCAGGGGAGCAATCAGCCCCAGCATTTT.

This clonotype was counted ten times or more. This chain connects TRBV20-1 to TRBJ2-7; tentative D call: TRBD1 (5 bases). This CDR3 comprises 12 residues. From germline, CDR1 is DFQATT and CDR2 SNEGSKA (reference sequence). The ends were cut back, 2 bases at V and 3 bases at J, with 8 bases in the middle. The CDR3 bases are TGCAGTGCTAGAAGGACAAACTACGAGCAGTACGTC. It yields the protein CSARRTNYEQYV.

This clonotype was counted ten times or more. V and J are TRBV28 and TRBJ2-2, with D maybe TRBD2 (6 bases). The germline V gene has CDR1 MDHEN and CDR2 SYDVKM. The length of the CDR3 is 16 residues. Trimming took 5 bases from V and 2 from J, leaving 15 bases between them. CDR3 protein: CASSVTGTLNTGELFF. The CDR3 DNA is TGTGCCAGCAGTGTCACCGGGACTCTCAACACCGGGGAGCTGTTTTTT. Filled out from reference TRBV28 and TRBJ2-2, the complete variable domain reads DVKVTQSSRYLVKRTGEKVFLECVQDMDHENMFWYRQDPGLGLRLIYFSYDVKMKEKGDIPEGYSVSREKKERFSLILESASTNQTSMYLCASSVTGTLNTGELFFGEGSRLTVL.

This sequence joins TRBV5-6 and TRBJ1-2; D remains unclear. V dropped 1 base and J dropped 1 base, with 11 bases sitting between them. The germline V gene has CDR1 SGHDT and CDR2 YYEEEE. The CDR3 spans 15 residues. As DNA, the CDR3 is TGTGCCAGCAGCTTGAGTGGACGCTTTAACTATGGCTACACCTTC. As protein: CASSLSGRFNYGYTF.

This clonotype is medium-sized (0.01 to 0.1%) within its sample. The chain combines TRBV6-1 with TRBJ2-7, with 8 bases aligning to TRBD1. Germline V lookup: CDR1 MNHNS, CDR2 SASEGT. The CDR3 extends over 14 amino acids. V gave up 5 bases and J gave up 4 bases; unmatched junction bases: 7. CDR3 loop: CASSPRDRWYEQYF. The CDR3 coding sequence is TGTGCCAGCAGTCCCCGGGACAGGTGGTACGAGCAGTACTTC.

The chain carries TRBV29-1 and TRBJ1-3, with D unresolved. The CDR3 spans 13 residues. Germline V gives CDR1 SQVTM, CDR2 ANQGSEA. V lost 1 base, J lost 2 bases, and 6 bases lay in between. This CDR3 is CSVEAGTGNTIYF. The CDR3 bases are TGCAGCGTTGAAGCAGGAACTGGAAACACCATATATTTT.

This clonotype was detected many times. J is TRBJ1-1 and V is TRBV10-2, with a weak D call TRBD1 (5 bases). V was cut by 1 base and J by 5 bases, with 14 bases left in between. This CDR3 contains 15 residues. CDR1 and CDR2 from the germline V gene are WSHSY and SAAADI. CDR3 amino acids: CASSEFQGARTEAFF. The CDR3 DNA reads as TGCGCCAGCAGTGAGTTCCAAGGGGCGCGTACTGAAGCTTTCTTT.

This clonotype was seen a few times. The genes are TRBV5-6 and TRBJ2-1; D unclear. Germline CDR1 reads SGHDT; CDR2 reads YYEEEE. Trimming took off 1 base at V and 4 bases at J, with 15 bases between the two ends. The CDR3 sequence is 16 residues long. The CDR3 sequence: CASSLRSHTRYNEQFF. CDR3 sequence (DNA): TGTGCCAGCAGCTTGCGATCCCATACCCGTTACAATGAGCAGTTCTTC.

This clonotype has a count of ten or more. The chain joins TRBV7-2 to TRBJ2-3; 9 bases fit TRBD2. Germline CDR1 is SGHTA and CDR2 is FQGNSA. Germline trimming cut 5 bases from V and 2 bases from J; bases unmatched to any gene: 8. The CDR3 spans 16 residues. For the CDR3, the DNA is TGTGCCAGCAGCATACGGACTAGCGTAAACACAGATACGCAGTATTTT. Its translation is CASSIRTSVNTDTQYF.

This clonotype was counted ten times or more. V gene TRBV7-6 combines with J gene TRBJ1-1; D unresolved. This CDR3 region has 12 residues. CDR1 and CDR2 (germline): SGHVS, FNYEAQ. V was shortened by 6 bases and J by 13 bases, with 18 bases between the two germline ends. CDR3 in amino acids: CASSTVDLNVFF. The CDR3 coding sequence is TGTGCCAGCAGTACTGTAGATCTTAATGTTTTCTTT. Combining the CDR3 with reference TRBV7-6 and TRBJ1-1 gives the whole variable domain GAGVSQSPRYKVTKRGQDVALRCDPISGHVSLYWYRQALGQGPEFLTYFNYEAQQDKSGLPNDRFSAERPEGSISTLTIQRTEQRDSAMYRCASSTVDLNVFFGQGTRLTVV.

This clonotype was counted ten times or more. The CDR3 sequence: CSASGLGYQETQYF. The DNA for the CDR3 is TGCAGTGCTAGCGGTCTAGGCTACCAAGAGACCCAGTACTTC. V is TRBV20-1 and J is TRBJ2-5; D remains unclear. V gave up 3 bases and J gave up 0 bases, with 11 bases separating them. Germline V CDR1 and CDR2: DFQATT, SNEGSKA (reference sequence). The CDR3 is 14 amino acids.

In its sample, this clonotype was seen once. A single base separates this from a much larger clone, so it may be a read error. The chain is built from TRBV12-3 or TRBV12-4 and TRBJ2-1; 8 bases match TRBD2. The CDR3 is 15 residues long. The CDR3 bases are TGTGCCAGCAGTGCCGAGGCGGGGGGTTACAATGAGAAGTTCTTC. Translation gives CASSAEAGGYNEKFF.

This clonotype was recorded a few times. The germline gene is not matched at one end of the junction; a read error may be the cause. The V gene is TRBV11-2, the J gene TRBJ1-4; D unclear. CDR3 length: 13 residues. CDR1 SGHAT and CDR2 FQNNGV come from the germline V gene. This CDR3 is CASSLRRGEKLSF. The DNA of the CDR3 is TGTGCCAGCAGCTTACGGAGAGGTGAAAAACTGTCTTTT.